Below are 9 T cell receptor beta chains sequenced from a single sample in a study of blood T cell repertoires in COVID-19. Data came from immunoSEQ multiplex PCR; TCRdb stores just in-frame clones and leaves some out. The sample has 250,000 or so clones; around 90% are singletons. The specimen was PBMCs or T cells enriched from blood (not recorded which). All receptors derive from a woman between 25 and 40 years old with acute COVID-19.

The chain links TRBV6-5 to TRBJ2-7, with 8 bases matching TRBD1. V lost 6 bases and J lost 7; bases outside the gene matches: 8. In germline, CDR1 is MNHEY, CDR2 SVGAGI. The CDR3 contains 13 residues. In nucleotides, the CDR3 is TGTGCCAGCAGAGGAGGGACAGGCCGGGAGCAGTACTTC. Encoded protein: CASRGGTGREQYF.

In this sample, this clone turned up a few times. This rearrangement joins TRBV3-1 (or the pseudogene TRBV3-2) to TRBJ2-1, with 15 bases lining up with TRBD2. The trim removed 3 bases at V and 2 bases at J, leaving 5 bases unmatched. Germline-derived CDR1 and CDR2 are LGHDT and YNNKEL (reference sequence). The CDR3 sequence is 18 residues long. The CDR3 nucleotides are TGTGCCAGCAGCCACGGGACTAGCGGGAGGTGGACCTACAATGAGCAGTTCTTC. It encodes CASSHGTSGRWTYNEQFF.

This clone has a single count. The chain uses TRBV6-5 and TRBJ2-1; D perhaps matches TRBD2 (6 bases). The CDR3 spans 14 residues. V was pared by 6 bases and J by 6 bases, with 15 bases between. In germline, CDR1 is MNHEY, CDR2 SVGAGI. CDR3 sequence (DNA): TGTGCCAGCAGCTCCCACCTAGCGTCCAATGAGCAGTTCTTC. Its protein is CASSSHLASNEQFF.

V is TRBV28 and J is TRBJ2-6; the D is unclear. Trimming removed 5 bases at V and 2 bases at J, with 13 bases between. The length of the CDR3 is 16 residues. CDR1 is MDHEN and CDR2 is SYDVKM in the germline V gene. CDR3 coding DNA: TGTGCCAGCAGTCCCACGCGGAAGGCTGGGGCCAACGTCCTGACTTTC. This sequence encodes CASSPTRKAGANVLTF.

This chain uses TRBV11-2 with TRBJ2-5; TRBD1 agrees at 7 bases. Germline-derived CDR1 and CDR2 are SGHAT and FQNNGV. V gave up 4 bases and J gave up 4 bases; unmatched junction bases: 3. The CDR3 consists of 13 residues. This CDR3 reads CASSSSGGETQYF. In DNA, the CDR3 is TGTGCCAGCAGCTCTTCAGGGGGAGAGACCCAGTACTTC.

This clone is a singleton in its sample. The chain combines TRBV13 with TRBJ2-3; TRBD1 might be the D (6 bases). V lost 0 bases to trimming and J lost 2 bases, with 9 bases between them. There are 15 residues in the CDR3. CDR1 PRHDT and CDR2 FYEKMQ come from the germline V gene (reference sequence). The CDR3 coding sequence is TGTGCCAGCAGCTTAGGTCAGGGGCTCACAGATACGCAGTATTTT. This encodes CASSLGQGLTDTQYF.

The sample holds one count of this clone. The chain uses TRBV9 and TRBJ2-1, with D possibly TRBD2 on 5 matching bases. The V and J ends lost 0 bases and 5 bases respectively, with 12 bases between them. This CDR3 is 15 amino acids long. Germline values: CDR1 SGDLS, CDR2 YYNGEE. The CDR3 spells CASSVVEVSNNEQFF. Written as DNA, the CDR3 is TGTGCCAGCAGCGTAGTGGAGGTCAGTAACAATGAGCAGTTCTTC.

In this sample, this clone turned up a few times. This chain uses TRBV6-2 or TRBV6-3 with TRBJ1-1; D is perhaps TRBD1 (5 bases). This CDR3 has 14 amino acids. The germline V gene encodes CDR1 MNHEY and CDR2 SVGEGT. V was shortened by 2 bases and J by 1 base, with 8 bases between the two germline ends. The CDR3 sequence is CASSYQGPNTEAFF. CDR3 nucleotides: TGTGCCAGCAGTTACCAGGGTCCGAACACTGAAGCTTTCTTT.

In DNA, the CDR3 is TGCGCCAGCAGCCAAGGGGACTTCTACGAGCAGTACTTC. Protein product: CASSQGDFYEQYF. This chain connects TRBV4-1 to TRBJ2-7; TRBD2 might be the D (6 bases). Trimming cost V 1 base and J 3 bases, with 7 bases left between them. The CDR3 length is 13 residues. Germline loops: CDR1 MGHRA, CDR2 YSYEKL.